This passage covers 20 T cell receptor beta chains from one sample sequenced in a study of CD8+CD57+ T cells in acquired aplastic anemia. Genomic DNA was employed as the template in profiling TCR beta VDJ and CDR3. Using its own MiXCR run on the reads, TCRdb lists one record per CDR3 protein. The profile shows 62,000 or so distinct CDR3 sequences, almost 55% of them singletons. What was sequenced was sorted CD4+, CD8+, or CD8+CD57+ T cells (not recorded which) from PBMCs. These receptors came from a human donor in good health, serving as a control.

The table lists this clonotype with many counts. J is TRBJ2-1 and V is TRBV11-2, with D possibly being TRBD1 (6 bases). V dropped 1 base and J dropped 4 bases, with 20 bases sitting between them. From germline, CDR1 is SGHAT and CDR2 FQNNGV. The CDR3 contains 18 residues. The CDR3 region is CASSLGQGQGFTYNEQFF. The CDR3 nucleotides are TGTGCCAGCAGCTTAGGTCAGGGCCAGGGGTTTACATACAATGAGCAGTTCTTC. The full variable domain, rest sourced from reference TRBV11-2 and TRBJ2-1, is EAGVAQSPRYKIIEKRQSVAFWCNPISGHATLYWYQQILGQGPKLLIQFQNNGVVDDSQLPKDRFSAERLKGVDSTLKIQPAKLEDSAVYLCASSLGQGQGFTYNEQFFGPGTRLTVL.

This clonotype was counted only a few times. The V call is TRBV9, the J call TRBJ2-5; D may match TRBD1 or TRBD2 (5 bases each). Trimming removed 2 bases at V and 5 bases at J, with 19 bases between. The CDR3 is 16 residues long. Germline CDR1 and CDR2: SGDLS and YYNGEE. The CDR3 nucleotides read TGTGCCAGCAGCGTGGGGACCGGGTTAGGGCTGGAGACCCAGTACTTC. This translates into CASSVGTGLGLETQYF.

This clonotype was seen once. CDR3: CSVDGTGGSGYTF. CDR3 sequence (DNA): TGCAGCGTTGATGGGACAGGGGGAAGCGGCTACACCTTC. The chain combines TRBV29-1 with TRBJ1-2; TRBD1 aligns across 11 bases. The length of the CDR3 is 13 residues. From germline, CDR1 is SQVTM and CDR2 ANQGSEA. V lost 3 bases, J lost 8 bases, and 5 bases stayed unmatched.

The CDR3 loop is CAISDLQLNTEAFF. The CDR3 bases are TGTGCCATCAGTGATCTACAGCTGAACACTGAAGCTTTCTTT. This chain links TRBV10-3 with TRBJ1-1; D is ambiguous. The V end was cut by 3 bases, the J end by 0 bases, with 8 bases between. Germline values: CDR1 ENHRY, CDR2 SYGVKD. This CDR3 has 14 residues.

The chain joins TRBV5-5 to TRBJ2-5; D may be TRBD1 (5 bases). The CDR3 contains 15 residues. Germline V gene lookup returns CDR1 SGHKS and CDR2 YYEKEE (reference sequence). V lost 2 bases to trimming and J lost 5 bases, with 16 bases between them. CDR3 nucleotides: TGTGCCAGCAGCTTAGGGAAAGGGGCAGGGGAGACCCAGTACTTC. It yields the protein CASSLGKGAGETQYF.

This clonotype was picked up many times. V gene TRBV4-1 combines with J gene TRBJ1-1, with a tentative D call TRBD1 (5 bases). The CDR3 consists of 14 residues. The V gene's germline CDR1 is MGHRA and CDR2 YSYEKL. V was trimmed by 0 bases and J by 5 bases, leaving 10 bases between them. CDR3 nucleotides: TGCGCCAGCAGCCAAGATGGGGGGGAAACTGAAGCTTTCTTT. Its protein is CASSQDGGETEAFF.

About this clonotype: A read error may explain this, as a much larger clone is one base away. This rearrangement joins TRBV13 to TRBJ2-1; TRBD2 might be the D (6 bases). Germline loops: CDR1 PRHDT, CDR2 FYEKMQ (reference sequence). CDR3 length: 15 amino acids. The CDR3 protein is CTSSLGSLWGNEQFF. In nucleotides, the CDR3 is TGTACCAGCAGCCTCGGGAGTCTTTGGGGGAATGAGCAGTTCTTC.

This clonotype was seen many times. DNA of the CDR3: TGTGCCAGCAGCCAAGAACAGGGAAACACTGAAGCTTTCTTT. Encoded protein: CASSQEQGNTEAFF. The chain is built from TRBV3-1 and TRBJ1-1, with D possibly TRBD1 on 6 matching bases. V was shortened by 0 bases and J by 2 bases, with 7 bases between the two germline ends. The germline CDR1 and CDR2 sequences are LGHDT and YNNKEL (reference sequence). There are 14 residues in the CDR3.

The chain employs TRBV20-1 and TRBJ2-5, with 9 bases identical to TRBD1. The germline gives CDR1 DFQATT, CDR2 SNEGSKA (reference sequence). The CDR3 extends over 12 amino acids. Trimming took 6 bases from V and 5 from J; bases not matched to a gene: 4. CDR3 sequence: CSARTGVETQYF. The CDR3 coding sequence is TGCAGTGCGCGGACAGGGGTGGAGACCCAGTACTTC.

The CDR3 spells CAITGVDGYTF. The CDR3 nucleotides read TGTGCCATCACAGGGGTCGATGGCTACACCTTC. V is TRBV10-3 and J is TRBJ1-2; possible D gene TRBD1, 6 bases. The CDR3 sequence is 11 residues long. Germline V CDR1 and CDR2: ENHRY, SYGVKD. V was shortened by 7 bases and J by 6 bases, with 9 bases between the two germline ends.

This clonotype was recorded a few times. The J gene is TRBJ2-7, the V gene TRBV19; D ambiguous. The CDR3 is made up of 13 amino acids. Trimming removed 4 bases at V and 1 base at J, with 8 bases between. The germline CDR1 and CDR2 sequences are LNHDA and SQIVND (reference sequence). The CDR3 DNA reads as TGTGCCAGTAGTAAGGTGGGATCCTACGAGCAGTACTTC. It is translated as CASSKVGSYEQYF.

The gene calls are TRBV4-1 and TRBJ1-1; D remains unclear. The CDR3 covers 15 residues. Trimming cost V 4 bases and J 2 bases, with 14 bases left between them. The germline gives CDR1 MGHRA, CDR2 YSYEKL. The CDR3 region is CASSLPLGGNTEAFF. Here the CDR3 DNA reads TGCGCCAGCAGCCTACCCCTTGGAGGCAACACTGAAGCTTTCTTT.

This clonotype came up many times. The V gene is TRBV5-1, the J gene TRBJ2-7; 8 bases map to TRBD2. J was trimmed by 3 bases and V by 0 bases; bases with no gene match: 5. The CDR3 length is 15 residues. CDR1 SGHRS and CDR2 YFSETQ come from the germline V gene. The DNA for the CDR3 is TGCGCCAGCAGCTTGGCCGAAGCGGGGGTCTACGAGCAGTACTTC. As protein: CASSLAEAGVYEQYF.

The V call is TRBV6-1, the J call TRBJ2-2; TRBD1 matches 11 bases. Germline trimming cut 5 bases from V and 6 bases from J; bases unmatched to any gene: 5. The CDR3 contains 15 residues. Germline CDR1 reads MNHNS; CDR2 reads SASEGT. The chain's CDR3 is CASSRTGGAPGELFF. The DNA of the CDR3 is TGTGCCAGCAGTAGGACAGGGGGCGCCCCCGGGGAGCTGTTTTTT.

The genes are TRBV15 and TRBJ1-2; D is undetermined. CDR1 LNHNV and CDR2 YYDKDF come from the germline V gene (reference sequence). V lost 0 bases to trimming and J lost 0 bases, with 14 bases between them. The CDR3 consists of 17 residues. The CDR3 DNA sequence: TGTGCCACCAGCAGAGATAATAAACGGACGGCTAACTATGGCTACACCTTC. Its protein product is CATSRDNKRTANYGYTF.

Remarks on this clonotype: A read error is likely, as this CDR3 ends without the conserved phenylalanine or tryptophan. Because the CDR3's place on the DNA is in doubt, the DNA is left out and the CDR3 is given as listed by TCRdb. The genes are TRBV7-2 and TRBJ2-7; the listed D gene, TRBD1, was not tested against the DNA. Germline-derived CDR1 and CDR2 are SGHTA and FQGNSA. The CDR3 is 15 residues long, ends included. The CDR3 protein is CASSSTGTGYYEQYL.

The chain combines TRBV24-1 with TRBJ2-7; 12 bases are shared with TRBD2. The CDR3 runs 14 residues. After removal of 7 bases from V and 1 base from J, the junction contained 1 base not matched to a gene. From germline, CDR1 is KGHDR and CDR2 SFDVKD. In nucleotides, the CDR3 is TGTGCCACCAGCGGACTAGCGGGGTCCTACGAGCAGTACTTC. Encoded protein: CATSGLAGSYEQYF.

This clonotype appeared once. The chain recombines TRBV12-3 or TRBV12-4 with TRBJ2-5, with a tentative D call TRBD1 (6 bases). This CDR3 spans 13 amino acids. Trimming shortened V by 5 bases and J by 4 bases, and 11 bases separated the two germline ends. The CDR3 loop is CASSRTARETQYF. CDR3 nucleotide sequence: TGTGCCAGCAGTCGGACAGCGAGAGAGACCCAGTACTTC.

This clonotype has a single count. The chain has TRBV19 and TRBJ2-2, with TRBD1 identical over 9 bases. J gave up 5 bases and V 6 bases, and 4 bases lay outside the gene matches. The CDR3 is 14 residues long. Looked up from germline, CDR1 is LNHDA and CDR2 is SQIVND (reference sequence). CDR3 protein: CASRLGQGTGELFF. The DNA for the CDR3 is TGTGCCAGTAGGCTGGGACAGGGTACCGGGGAGCTGTTTTTT.

This clonotype was counted once. The chain combines TRBV20-1 with TRBJ2-3; TRBD2 matches at 9 bases. The germline CDR1 and CDR2 sequences are DFQATT and SNEGSKA (reference sequence). CDR3 size: 14 residues. V dropped 0 bases and J dropped 5; count of bases not matched to a gene: 3. CDR3: CSAREAGGRDTQYF. For the CDR3, the DNA is TGCAGTGCTAGAGAGGCGGGAGGGAGAGATACGCAGTATTTT.